Listed here is a single T cell receptor beta chain. The antigen remains undetermined. No treatment had been given to any patient before thyroid surgery. Per the authors' pipeline: Clinicopathological groups of papillary thyroid cancer showed CDR3 differences that were used to build a distant-metastasis classifier. MiXCR re-clonotyped the PCR reads for TCRdb. The V and J calls here are based on TCRdb, not the publication. The table shows tens of thousands of clones, with 18% occurring only once. From germline, CDR1 is SGHTA and CDR2 FQGNSA. The ends were cut back, 4 bases at V and 7 bases at J, with 16 bases in the middle. The CDR3 sequence is 14 residues long. The data stem from a study of metastatic and nonmetastatic thyroid tumors. Study-level information: The comparison covered peripheral blood and tumor or nodule tissue in malignant and benign thyroid patients. Study findings and constraints: Across blood and tumor, TCR beta diversity in malignant thyroid tumors was reportedly significantly higher than in benign nodules.

J is TRBJ1-1 and V is TRBV7-2; D possibly corresponds to TRBD1 (5 bases). Sequenced sample: blood. The clonotype originates from a female donor with papillary thyroid cancer or a benign thyroid nodule (not recorded which). Some clones in this sample may be carry-over from other donors' samples. DNA for the CDR3: TGTGCCAGCAGCTCCCCTTCCCCGGGGGATGAAGCTTTCTTT. This gives the protein CASSSPSPGDEAFF.